The 26 T cell receptor beta chains below come from one sample, sequenced in a study of T cells in Graves' hyperthyroidism and ophthalmopathy. Researchers amplified the TCR beta CDR3 regions from RNA transcripts. With the HTBI primer set, the TCR CDR3 went through a first round of RT-PCR. TCRdb analysed the multiplex PCR reads with MiXCR anew, one entry per CDR3 protein. Here the sample spans roughly 290,000 distinct CDR3 sequences, roughly 13% being singletons. Sequenced input: blood. All receptors come from a woman aged 40 to 50 with Graves' hyperthyroidism.

This clonotype was seen at least ten times. The CDR3: CSARGIIAGGPWEQFF. CDR3 DNA sequence: TGCAGTGCTAGAGGGATTATAGCGGGAGGGCCATGGGAGCAGTTCTTC. This sequence joins TRBV20-1 and TRBJ2-1; 11 bases line up with TRBD2. The CDR3 length is 16 residues. V shed 1 base, J shed 10 bases, and the junction held 12 bases outside the gene matches. Germline V CDR1 and CDR2: DFQATT, SNEGSKA (reference sequence).

This clonotype was recorded at least ten times. The chain joins TRBV7-2 to TRBJ2-7, with a possible D match to TRBD1 (5 bases). CDR1 and CDR2 from the germline V gene are SGHTA and FQGNSA. V dropped 1 base and J dropped 2 bases, with 9 bases sitting between them. The CDR3 consists of 14 residues. The CDR3 here is CASSLVGPPYEQYF. CDR3 in DNA: TGTGCCAGCAGCTTAGTGGGGCCACCCTACGAGCAGTACTTC.

For this clonotype: A read error is possible here, since a much larger clone lies one base away. The V call is TRBV5-1, the J call TRBJ2-3; 10 bases are a match to TRBD1. The better agreement between TRBJ1-5 and the DNA end casts doubt on the J call. The germline gives CDR1 SGHRS, CDR2 YFSETQ. The CDR3 spans 13 residues. The CDR3 coding sequence is TGCGCCAGCAGCATAGGACAGGGGGATACGCAGCATTTT. It translates to CASSIGQGDTQHF.

This chain connects TRBV5-5 to TRBJ1-2; no firm D call. This CDR3 region has 14 residues. V was pared by 4 bases and J by 0 bases, with 10 bases between. Per germline, CDR1 SGHKS and CDR2 YYEKEE (reference sequence). This CDR3 reads CASSTYKSNYGYTF. CDR3 nucleotides: TGTGCCAGCAGCACCTATAAGTCTAACTATGGCTACACCTTC. The whole variable domain, remainder taken from reference TRBV5-5 and TRBJ1-2, is DAGVTQSPTHLIKTRGQQVTLRCSPISGHKSVSWYQQVLGQGPQFIFQYYEKEERGRGNFPDRFSARQFPNYSSELNVNALLLGDSALYLCASSTYKSNYGYTFGSGTRLTVV.

There are a few counts of this clonotype. This chain uses TRBV20-1 with TRBJ2-5; TRBD1 aligns across 8 bases. This CDR3 has 15 residues. V lost 0 bases to trimming and J lost 4 bases; unmatched junction nucleotides: 7. Looked up from germline, CDR1 is DFQATT and CDR2 is SNEGSKA (reference sequence). The CDR3 DNA sequence: TGCAGTGCTAGAGAACTCGGACAGGGTCGAGAGACCCAGTACTTC. Its protein product is CSARELGQGRETQYF.

This clonotype was seen repeatedly, ten times or more. This chain links TRBV4-1 with TRBJ1-4; TRBD1 aligns across 9 bases. This CDR3 has 16 amino acids. Germline V gives CDR1 MGHRA, CDR2 YSYEKL. J gave up 3 bases and V 3 bases, and 5 bases lay outside the gene matches. For the CDR3, the DNA is TGCGCCAGCAGCCAGCTACAGGGGGCGCCTAATGAAAAACTGTTTTTT. Translated, it gives CASSQLQGAPNEKLFF.

This clonotype was seen repeatedly, ten times or more. The chain has TRBV2 and TRBJ2-3; D may be TRBD1 or TRBD2 (5 bases each). There are 12 residues in the CDR3. Trimming shortened V by 3 bases and J by 6 bases, and 7 bases separated the two germline ends. Germline values: CDR1 SNHLY, CDR2 FYNNEI. DNA of the CDR3: TGTGCCAGCAGTGAGGGGGTGGATACGCAGTATTTT. Its protein is CASSEGVDTQYF.

This clonotype was seen at least ten times. The J gene is TRBJ1-5, the V gene TRBV12-3 or TRBV12-4, with unresolved D. Between the trimmed V and J ends, which lost 3 bases and 5 bases, there was a span of 5 bases. The CDR3 sequence is 12 residues long. CDR3 nucleotides: TGTGCCAGCAGTTTTACAGATCAGCCCCAGCATTTT. Translation: CASSFTDQPQHF.

This clonotype was seen only a few times. This rearrangement joins TRBV12-3 or TRBV12-4 to TRBJ2-7, with a possible D match to TRBD1 (6 bases). The CDR3 extends over 21 amino acids. Trimming removed 1 base at V and 2 bases at J, with 30 bases between. The CDR3 is CASSLGWDLGFWEQGAYEQYF. The CDR3, as DNA: TGTGCCAGCAGTTTAGGATGGGACCTAGGTTTTTGGGAACAGGGCGCCTACGAGCAGTACTTC.

This clonotype occurred many times. The chain carries TRBV7-3 and TRBJ2-3; 11 bases line up with TRBD2. The CDR3 extends over 15 amino acids. Germline assignment: CDR1 SGHTA and CDR2 FQGTGA. With 3 bases clipped from V and 4 bases from J, the junction kept 3 bases outside the gene matches. This CDR3 reads CASSFVAGGPDTQYF. CDR3 coding DNA: TGTGCCAGCAGCTTTGTAGCGGGAGGGCCAGATACGCAGTATTTT. The full variable domain, completed using reference TRBV7-3 and TRBJ2-3, is GAGVSQTPSNKVTEKGKYVELRCDPISGHTALYWYRQSLGQGPEFLIYFQGTGAADDSGLPNDRFFAVRPEGSVSTLKIQRTERGDSAVYLCASSFVAGGPDTQYFGPGTRLTVL.

The chain employs TRBV20-1 and TRBJ2-2, with D maybe TRBD2 (6 bases). Trimming removed 0 bases from V and 2 bases from J, with 16 bases in between. Germline-derived CDR1 and CDR2 are DFQATT and SNEGSKA (reference sequence). CDR3 length: 17 amino acids. CDR3 DNA sequence: TGCAGTGCTAGAGATGTAGGTCTAGCGAAAAACACCGGGGAGCTGTTTTTT. It yields the protein CSARDVGLAKNTGELFF.

This clonotype was counted between two and nine times. The CDR3 loop reads CASSLESAQGIREQYF. Here the CDR3 DNA reads TGTGCCAGCAGCTTAGAATCTGCACAGGGCATCCGCGAGCAGTACTTC. This chain links TRBV11-2 with TRBJ2-7, with a tentative D call TRBD1 (6 bases). Germline loops: CDR1 SGHAT, CDR2 FQNNGV. V was cut by 0 bases and J by 6 bases, with 18 bases left in between. The CDR3 has 16 residues.

In its sample, this clonotype was seen many times. V is TRBV27 and J is TRBJ1-2, with unresolved D. The CDR3 covers 13 residues. Germline CDR1 is MNHEY and CDR2 is SMNVEV (reference sequence). Trimming removed 4 bases from V and 2 bases from J, with 8 bases in between. The CDR3 bases are TGTGCCAGCAGTTGGAGCAGGAACTATGGCTACACCTTC. Its protein is CASSWSRNYGYTF.

This clonotype was observed many times. V is TRBV12-3 or TRBV12-4 and J is TRBJ2-7; D is perhaps TRBD1 (6 bases). V shed 11 bases and J shed 2 bases, with 13 bases lying between them. This CDR3 has 12 amino acids. The CDR3 region has the DNA TGTGCCTCGGGACATCAAACCTACGAGCAGTACTTC. It encodes CASGHQTYEQYF.

There are many counts of this clonotype. The chain recombines TRBV11-3 with TRBJ2-5, with D possibly matching TRBD2 (6 bases). CDR1 SGHNT and CDR2 YENEEA come from the germline V gene. This CDR3 is 15 amino acids long. V was pared by 2 bases and J by 5 bases, with 15 bases between. The CDR3 region is CASSLRFGGEETQYF. The DNA for the CDR3 is TGTGCCAGCAGCTTAAGATTCGGAGGGGAGGAGACCCAGTACTTC. Combining the CDR3 with reference TRBV11-3 and TRBJ2-5 gives the whole variable domain EAGVVQSPRYKIIEKKQPVAFWCNPISGHNTLYWYLQNLGQGPELLIRYENEEAVDDSQLPKDRFSAERLKGVDSTLKIQPAELGDSAVYLCASSLRFGGEETQYFGPGTRLLVL.

This clonotype has ten or more counts. The gene calls are TRBV6-1 and TRBJ1-2; 11 nucleotides align to TRBD1. This CDR3 has 13 amino acids. V lost 7 bases, J lost 8 bases, and 6 bases stayed unmatched. Looked up from germline, CDR1 is MNHNS and CDR2 is SASEGT. CDR3 residues: CASTGTGGSGYTF. The CDR3 DNA follows: TGTGCCAGCACCGGGACAGGGGGAAGCGGCTACACCTTC.

Ten or more counts support this clonotype. The chain links TRBV7-2 to TRBJ1-5; D call uncertain. V lost 0 bases and J lost 0, with 12 bases in between. The CDR3 contains 17 residues. From germline, CDR1 is SGHTA and CDR2 FQGNSA. Here the CDR3 DNA reads TGTGCCAGCAGCTTAGCACAAATTGATAATAGCAATCAGCCCCAGCATTTT. Translating gives CASSLAQIDNSNQPQHF.

This chain uses TRBV4-1 with TRBJ1-4, with 7 nucleotides matching TRBD1. CDR3 size: 15 residues. Germline CDR1 is MGHRA and CDR2 is YSYEKL. V lost 2 bases and J lost 6; bases outside the gene matches: 6. CDR3 DNA: TGCGCCAGCAGCCAAACCGGGACAGCGGATGAAAAACTGTTTTTT. This translates into CASSQTGTADEKLFF.

This chain links TRBV12-3 or TRBV12-4 with TRBJ1-2; maybe TRBD1 (5 bases). With 6 bases removed from V and 12 bases from J, the gap between germline ends came to 14 bases. The CDR3 covers 11 residues. CDR3 in amino acids: CASRSGIGNTF. CDR3 nucleotides: TGTGCCAGCAGATCAGGGATCGGCAACACCTTC.

This clonotype has at least ten counts. This sequence joins TRBV20-1 and TRBJ2-5; D remains unclear. The germline V gene has CDR1 DFQATT and CDR2 SNEGSKA (reference sequence). The CDR3 has 13 amino acids. V dropped 5 bases and J dropped 1 base, with 11 bases sitting between them. CDR3 sequence reads: CSAEQIRQETQYF. CDR3 sequence (DNA): TGCAGTGCTGAACAGATCCGCCAAGAGACCCAGTACTTC.

Ten or more counts support this clonotype. The gene calls are TRBV2 and TRBJ2-5; D uncertain. This CDR3 spans 17 amino acids. CDR1 is SNHLY and CDR2 is FYNNEI in the germline V gene. Trimming took off 2 bases at V and 1 base at J, with 17 bases between the two ends. CDR3 bases: TGTGCCAGCAGTGAACCTCTCCTAGGGCCTGCCCAAGAGACCCAGTACTTC. This gives the protein CASSEPLLGPAQETQYF.

This sequence joins TRBV20-1 and TRBJ2-3; 7 bases map to TRBD2. This CDR3 has 15 residues. J was trimmed by 1 base and V by 1 base; bases with no gene match: 5. Looked up from germline, CDR1 is DFQATT and CDR2 is SNEGSKA (reference sequence). The CDR3 protein is CSARGGAGGTDTQYF. In nucleotides, the CDR3 is TGCAGTGCTAGAGGCGGGGCGGGAGGCACAGATACGCAGTATTTT.

As for this clonotype: A read error may be the cause here, since a much bigger clone is one base away. V gene TRBV10-3 combines with J gene TRBJ2-7, with D unclear. The germline V gene has CDR1 ENHRY and CDR2 SYGVKD. The CDR3 contains 14 residues. The CDR3 DNA is TGTGCCATCAATGAGACGAGGCCGTCCTACGAGCAGTACTTC. Its translation is CAINETRPSYEQYF.

The sample holds many counts of this clonotype. V is TRBV6-2 or TRBV6-3 and J is TRBJ1-5, with D possibly TRBD1 on 5 matching bases. Germline assignment: CDR1 MNHEY and CDR2 SVGEGT. Trimming left V 2 bases short and J 3 bases short, with 5 bases between. The CDR3 runs 13 residues. In nucleotides, the CDR3 is TGTGCCAGCAGTTACGGGGCCAATCAGCCCCAGCATTTT. Encoded protein: CASSYGANQPQHF.

The sample holds many counts of this clonotype. V usage is TRBV6-1 and J usage is TRBJ2-3; 10 nucleotides align to TRBD1. The CDR3 runs to 14 residues. The V and J ends lost 6 bases and 3 bases, in that order; junction bases with no gene match: 3. Germline-derived CDR1 and CDR2 are MNHNS and SASEGT. CDR3 sequence: CASSGTGVTDTQYF. CDR3 coding DNA: TGTGCCAGCAGCGGGACAGGGGTAACAGATACGCAGTATTTT.

The chain recombines TRBV7-9 with TRBJ2-3; D is ambiguous. V lost 3 bases and J 2 bases, leaving 6 bases between the germline ends. This CDR3 contains 13 residues. Germline-derived CDR1 and CDR2 are SEHNR and FQNEAQ (reference sequence). CDR3 DNA sequence: TGTGCCAGCAGCTTTGGAGTCACAGATACGCAGTATTTT. This gives the protein CASSFGVTDTQYF.